This T cell receptor beta chain was recovered during a study of T-cell reconstitution after alpha-beta-depleted transplantation in children. Unique molecular identifiers were built into the TCRbeta library. TCRdb re-derived calls from the PCR reads in MiXCR, one entry per CDR3 protein. The repertoire consists of 600,000 to 800,000 distinct CDR3 sequences, with around 13% occurring once and the leading ten covering 0.79%. Study-level points and caveats: The origin of high day-60 TCRbeta diversity in some patients lay in surviving recipient T cells and thymic progenitors.

This clonotype appeared a single time. As yet, its antigen is unknown. A clone one base away is much larger, so this may be a read error. Here the sequenced sample was PBMCs, taken before TCRalphabeta/CD19-depleted stem cell transplant. This clonotype originated in a girl aged 2-9 years with congenital amegakaryocytic thrombocytopenia, due to receive a stem cell transplant.

Here the CDR3 reads CAISLSLANEQFF. The DNA of the CDR3 is TGTGCCATCAGCTTAAGCCTCGCCAATGAGCAGTTCTTC. V is TRBV11-2 and J is TRBJ2-1; D gene uncertain. The germline CDR1 and CDR2 sequences are SGHAT and FQNNGV. The CDR3 has 13 amino acids.